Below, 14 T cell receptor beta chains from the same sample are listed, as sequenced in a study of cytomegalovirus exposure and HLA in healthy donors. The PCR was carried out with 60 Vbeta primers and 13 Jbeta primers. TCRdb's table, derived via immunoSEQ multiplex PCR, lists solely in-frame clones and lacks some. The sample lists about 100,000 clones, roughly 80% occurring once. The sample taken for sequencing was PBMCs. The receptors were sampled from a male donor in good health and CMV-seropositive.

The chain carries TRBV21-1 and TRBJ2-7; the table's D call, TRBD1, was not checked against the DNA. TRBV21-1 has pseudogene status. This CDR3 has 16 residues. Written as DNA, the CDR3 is TGTGCCAGCAGCAAAGCGAAGGGACAGGGTAGGTACGAGCAGTACTTC. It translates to CASSKAKGQGRYEQYF.

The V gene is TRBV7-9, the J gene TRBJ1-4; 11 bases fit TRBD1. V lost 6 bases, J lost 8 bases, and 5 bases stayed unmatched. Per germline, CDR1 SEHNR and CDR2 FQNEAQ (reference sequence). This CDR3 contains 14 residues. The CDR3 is CASSGTGGREKLFF. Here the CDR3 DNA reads TGTGCCAGCAGTGGGACAGGGGGTAGGGAAAAACTGTTTTTT.

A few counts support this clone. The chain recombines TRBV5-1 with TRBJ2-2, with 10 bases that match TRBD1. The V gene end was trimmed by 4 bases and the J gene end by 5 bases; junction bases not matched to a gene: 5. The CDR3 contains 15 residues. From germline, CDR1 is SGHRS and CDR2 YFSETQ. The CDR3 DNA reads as TGCGCCAGCAGCCGGGACAGGGGACAAACCGGGGAGCTGTTTTTT. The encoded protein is CASSRDRGQTGELFF.

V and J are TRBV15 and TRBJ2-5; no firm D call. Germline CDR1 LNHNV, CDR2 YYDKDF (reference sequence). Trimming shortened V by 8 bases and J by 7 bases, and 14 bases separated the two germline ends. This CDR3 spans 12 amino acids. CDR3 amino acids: CATSGPLGTQYF. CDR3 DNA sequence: TGTGCCACCTCAGGCCCTCTCGGGACCCAGTACTTC.

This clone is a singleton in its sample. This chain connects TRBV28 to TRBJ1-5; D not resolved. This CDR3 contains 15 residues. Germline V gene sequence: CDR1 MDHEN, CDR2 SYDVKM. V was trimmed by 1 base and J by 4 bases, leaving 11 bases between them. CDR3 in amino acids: CASSLFLESNQPQHF. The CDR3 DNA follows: TGTGCCAGCAGTTTATTTTTGGAGAGTAATCAGCCCCAGCATTTT.

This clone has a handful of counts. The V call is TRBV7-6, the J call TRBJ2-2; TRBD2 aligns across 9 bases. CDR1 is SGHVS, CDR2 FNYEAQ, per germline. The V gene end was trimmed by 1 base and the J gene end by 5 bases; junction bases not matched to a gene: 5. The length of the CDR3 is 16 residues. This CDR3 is CASSLDSGRGTGELFF. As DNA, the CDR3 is TGTGCCAGCAGCTTAGATAGCGGGAGAGGGACCGGGGAGCTGTTTTTT.

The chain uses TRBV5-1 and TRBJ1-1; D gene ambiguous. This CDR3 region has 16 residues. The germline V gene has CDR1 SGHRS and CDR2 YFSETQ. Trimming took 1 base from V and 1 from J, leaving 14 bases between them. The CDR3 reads CASSLNPQQTNTEAFF. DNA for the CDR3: TGCGCCAGCAGCTTGAACCCACAACAGACGAACACTGAAGCTTTCTTT. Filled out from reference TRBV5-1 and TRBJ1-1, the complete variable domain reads KAGVTQTPRYLIKTRGQQVTLSCSPISGHRSVSWYQQTPGQGLQFLFEYFSETQRNKGNFPGRFSGRQFSNSRSEMNVSTLELGDSALYLCASSLNPQQTNTEAFFGQGTRLTVV.

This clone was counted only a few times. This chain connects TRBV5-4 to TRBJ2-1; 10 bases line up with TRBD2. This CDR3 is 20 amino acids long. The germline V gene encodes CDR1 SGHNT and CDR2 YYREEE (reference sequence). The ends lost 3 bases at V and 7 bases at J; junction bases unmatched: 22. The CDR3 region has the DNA TGTGCCAGCAGCTCCGGGGCCACGGGAGTCAGCGGGAGGGCCAAGAATGAGCAGTTCTTC. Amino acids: CASSSGATGVSGRAKNEQFF.

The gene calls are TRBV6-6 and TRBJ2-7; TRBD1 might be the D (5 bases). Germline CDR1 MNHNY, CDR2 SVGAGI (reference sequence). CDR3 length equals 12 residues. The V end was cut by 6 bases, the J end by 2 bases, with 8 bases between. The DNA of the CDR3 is TGTGCCAGCAGCGACAGAACCTACGAGCAGTACTTC. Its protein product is CASSDRTYEQYF.

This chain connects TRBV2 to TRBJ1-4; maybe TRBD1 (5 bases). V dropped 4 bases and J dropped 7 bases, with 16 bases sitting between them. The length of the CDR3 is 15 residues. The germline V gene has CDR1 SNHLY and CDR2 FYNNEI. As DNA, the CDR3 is TGTGCCAGCAGTGGCGTCAGGCAGGGCGGTGAAAAACTGTTTTTT. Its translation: CASSGVRQGGEKLFF.

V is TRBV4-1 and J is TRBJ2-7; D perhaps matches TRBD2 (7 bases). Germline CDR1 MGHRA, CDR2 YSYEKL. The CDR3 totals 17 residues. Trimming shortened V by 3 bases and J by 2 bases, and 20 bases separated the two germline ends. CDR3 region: CASSHLGGGRGTYEQYF. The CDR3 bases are TGCGCCAGCAGCCACCTGGGGGGCGGGAGAGGCACCTACGAGCAGTACTTC.

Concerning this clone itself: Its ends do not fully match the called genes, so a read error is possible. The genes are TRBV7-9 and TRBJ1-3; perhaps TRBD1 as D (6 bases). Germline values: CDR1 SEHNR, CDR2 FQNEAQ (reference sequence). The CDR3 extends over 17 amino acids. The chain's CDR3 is CSSSFLGGGSSGNTIYF. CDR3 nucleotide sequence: TGTTCCAGCAGCTTCCTAGGGGGGGGGAGCTCTGGAAACACCATATATTTT.

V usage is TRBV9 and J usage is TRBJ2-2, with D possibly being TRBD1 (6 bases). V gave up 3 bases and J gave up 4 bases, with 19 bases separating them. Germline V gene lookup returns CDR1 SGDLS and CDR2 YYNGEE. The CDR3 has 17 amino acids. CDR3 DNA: TGTGCCAGCAGCGCTACCCATAACAGGGCTCGCACCGGGGAGCTGTTTTTT. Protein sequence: CASSATHNRARTGELFF. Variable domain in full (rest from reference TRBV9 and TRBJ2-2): DSGVTQTPKHLITATGQRVTLRCSPRSGDLSVYWYQQSLDQGLQFLIQYYNGEERAKGNILERFSAQQFPDLHSELNLSSLELGDSALYFCASSATHNRARTGELFFGEGSRLTVL.

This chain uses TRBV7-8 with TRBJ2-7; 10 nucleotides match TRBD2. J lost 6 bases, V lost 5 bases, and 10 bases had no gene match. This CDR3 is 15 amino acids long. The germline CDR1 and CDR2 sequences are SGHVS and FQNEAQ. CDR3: CASSMDRAGGGEQYF. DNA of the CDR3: TGTGCCAGCAGCATGGACAGAGCGGGAGGGGGCGAGCAGTACTTC.